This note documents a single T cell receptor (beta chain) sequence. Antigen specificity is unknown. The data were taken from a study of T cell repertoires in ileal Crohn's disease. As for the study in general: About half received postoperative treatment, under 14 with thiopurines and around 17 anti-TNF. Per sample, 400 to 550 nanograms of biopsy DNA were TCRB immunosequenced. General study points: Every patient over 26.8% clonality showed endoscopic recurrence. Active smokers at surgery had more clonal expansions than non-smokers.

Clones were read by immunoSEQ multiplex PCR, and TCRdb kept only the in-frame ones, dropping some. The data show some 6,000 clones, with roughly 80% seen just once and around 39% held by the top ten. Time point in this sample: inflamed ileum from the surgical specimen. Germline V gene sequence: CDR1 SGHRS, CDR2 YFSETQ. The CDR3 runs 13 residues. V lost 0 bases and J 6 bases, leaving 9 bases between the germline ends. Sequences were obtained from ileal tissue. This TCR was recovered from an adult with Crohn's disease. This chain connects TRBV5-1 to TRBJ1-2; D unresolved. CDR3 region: CASSLARRDGYTF. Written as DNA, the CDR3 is TGCGCCAGCAGCTTGGCCAGGCGTGATGGCTACACCTTC.